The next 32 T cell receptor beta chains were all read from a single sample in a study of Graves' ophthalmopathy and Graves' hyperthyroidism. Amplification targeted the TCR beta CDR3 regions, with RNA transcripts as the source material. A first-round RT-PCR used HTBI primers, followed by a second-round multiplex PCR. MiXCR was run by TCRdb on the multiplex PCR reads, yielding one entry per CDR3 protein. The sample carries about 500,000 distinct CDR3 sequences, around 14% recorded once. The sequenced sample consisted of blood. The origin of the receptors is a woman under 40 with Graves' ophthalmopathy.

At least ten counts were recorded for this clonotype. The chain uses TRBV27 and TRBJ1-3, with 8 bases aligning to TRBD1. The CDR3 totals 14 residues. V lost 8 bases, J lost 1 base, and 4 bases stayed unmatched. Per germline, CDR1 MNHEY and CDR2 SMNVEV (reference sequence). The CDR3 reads CASRTGLSGNTIYF. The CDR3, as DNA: TGTGCCAGCCGGACAGGGCTTTCTGGAAACACCATATATTTT.

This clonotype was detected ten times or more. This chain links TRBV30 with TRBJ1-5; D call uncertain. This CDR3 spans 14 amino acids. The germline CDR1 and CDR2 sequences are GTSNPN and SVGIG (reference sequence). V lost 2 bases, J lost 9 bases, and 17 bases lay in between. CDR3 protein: CAWSKPRAELPQHF. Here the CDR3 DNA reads TGTGCCTGGAGTAAACCGCGAGCCGAGTTGCCCCAGCATTTT. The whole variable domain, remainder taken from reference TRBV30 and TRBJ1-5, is SQTIHQWPATLVQPVGSPLSLECTVEGTSNPNLYWYRQAAGRGLQLLFYSVGIGQISSEVPQNLSASRPQDRQFILSSKKLLLSDSGFYLCAWSKPRAELPQHFGDGTRLSIL.

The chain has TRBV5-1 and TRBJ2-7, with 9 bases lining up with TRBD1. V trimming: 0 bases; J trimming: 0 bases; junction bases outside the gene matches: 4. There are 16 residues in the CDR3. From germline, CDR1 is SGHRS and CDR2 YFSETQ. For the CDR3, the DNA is TGCGCCAGCAGCTTGGGGGGACAGGGCCCCTCCTACGAGCAGTACTTC. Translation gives CASSLGGQGPSYEQYF.

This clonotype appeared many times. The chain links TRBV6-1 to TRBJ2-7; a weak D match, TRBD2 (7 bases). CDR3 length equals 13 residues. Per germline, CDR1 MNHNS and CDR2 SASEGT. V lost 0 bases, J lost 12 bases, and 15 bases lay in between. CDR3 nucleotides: TGTGCCAGCAGTGAAGCGTACGGGGGGCGCACGTACTTC. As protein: CASSEAYGGRTYF.

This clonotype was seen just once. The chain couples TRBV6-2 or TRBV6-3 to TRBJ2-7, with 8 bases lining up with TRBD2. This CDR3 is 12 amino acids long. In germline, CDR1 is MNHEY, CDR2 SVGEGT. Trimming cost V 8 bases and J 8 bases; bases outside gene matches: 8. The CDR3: CASSPQREQQYF. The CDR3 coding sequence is TGTGCCAGCTCTCCCCAGCGGGAGCAGCAGTACTTC.

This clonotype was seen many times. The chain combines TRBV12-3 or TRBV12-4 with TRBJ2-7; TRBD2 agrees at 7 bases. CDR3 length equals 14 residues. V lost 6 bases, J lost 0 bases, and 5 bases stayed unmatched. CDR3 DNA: TGTGCCAGCAGCACTAGCGCCAGCTCCTACGAGCAGTACTTC. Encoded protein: CASSTSASSYEQYF.

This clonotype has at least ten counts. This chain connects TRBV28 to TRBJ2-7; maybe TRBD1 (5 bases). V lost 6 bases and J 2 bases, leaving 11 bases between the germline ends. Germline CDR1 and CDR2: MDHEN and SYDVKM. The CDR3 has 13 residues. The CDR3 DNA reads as TGTGCCAGCAGGCAGACAGATACCTACGAGCAGTACTTC. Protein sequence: CASRQTDTYEQYF.

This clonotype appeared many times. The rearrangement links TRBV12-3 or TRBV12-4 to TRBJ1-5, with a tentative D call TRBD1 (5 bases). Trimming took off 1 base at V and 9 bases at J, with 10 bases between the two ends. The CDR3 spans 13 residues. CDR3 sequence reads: CASSLDGGAPQHF. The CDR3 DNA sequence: TGTGCCAGCAGTTTAGATGGGGGAGCGCCCCAGCATTTT.

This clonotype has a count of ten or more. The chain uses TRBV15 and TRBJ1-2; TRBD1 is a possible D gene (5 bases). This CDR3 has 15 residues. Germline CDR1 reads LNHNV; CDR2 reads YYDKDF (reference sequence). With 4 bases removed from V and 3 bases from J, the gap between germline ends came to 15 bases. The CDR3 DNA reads TGTGCCACCAGCAAAGGGCGGAGAGGGGACTATGGCTACACCTTC. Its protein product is CATSKGRRGDYGYTF.

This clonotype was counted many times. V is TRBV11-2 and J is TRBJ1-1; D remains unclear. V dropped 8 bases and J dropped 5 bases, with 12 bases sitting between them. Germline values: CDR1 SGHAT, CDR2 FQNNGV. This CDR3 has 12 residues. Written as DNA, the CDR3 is TGTGCCAGCGGGAGGGTGGAAACTGAAGCTTTCTTT. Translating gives CASGRVETEAFF.

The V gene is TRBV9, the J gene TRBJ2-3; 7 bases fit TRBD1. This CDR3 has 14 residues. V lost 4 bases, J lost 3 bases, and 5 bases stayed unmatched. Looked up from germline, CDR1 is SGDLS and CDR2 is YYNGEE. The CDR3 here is CASSPQGQTDTQYF. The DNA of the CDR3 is TGTGCCAGCAGCCCCCAGGGACAGACAGATACGCAGTATTTT.

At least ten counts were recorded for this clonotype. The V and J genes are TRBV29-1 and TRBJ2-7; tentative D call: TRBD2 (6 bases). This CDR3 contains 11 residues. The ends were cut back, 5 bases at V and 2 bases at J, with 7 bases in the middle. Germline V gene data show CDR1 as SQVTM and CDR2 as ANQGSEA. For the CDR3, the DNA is TGCAGCGTTAGGACTACCTACGAGCAGTACTTC. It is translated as CSVRTTYEQYF.

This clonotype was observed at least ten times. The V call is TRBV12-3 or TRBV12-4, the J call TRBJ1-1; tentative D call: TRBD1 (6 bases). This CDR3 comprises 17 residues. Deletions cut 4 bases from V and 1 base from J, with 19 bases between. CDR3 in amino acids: CASSSIYAGETNTEAFF. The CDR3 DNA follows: TGTGCCAGCAGTTCTATATATGCAGGGGAGACGAACACTGAAGCTTTCTTT.

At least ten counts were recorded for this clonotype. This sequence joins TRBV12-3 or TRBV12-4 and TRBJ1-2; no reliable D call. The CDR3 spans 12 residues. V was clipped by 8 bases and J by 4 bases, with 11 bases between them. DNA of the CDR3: TGTGCCAGCGGCAGGACCACCTATGGCTACACCTTC. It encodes CASGRTTYGYTF.

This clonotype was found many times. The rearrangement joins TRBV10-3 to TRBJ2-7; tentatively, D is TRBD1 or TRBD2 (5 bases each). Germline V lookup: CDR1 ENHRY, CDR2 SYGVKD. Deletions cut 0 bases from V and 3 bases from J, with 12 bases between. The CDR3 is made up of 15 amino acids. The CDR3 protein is CAISESVGAGYEQYF. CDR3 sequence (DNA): TGTGCCATCAGTGAGTCAGTAGGGGCGGGCTACGAGCAGTACTTC.

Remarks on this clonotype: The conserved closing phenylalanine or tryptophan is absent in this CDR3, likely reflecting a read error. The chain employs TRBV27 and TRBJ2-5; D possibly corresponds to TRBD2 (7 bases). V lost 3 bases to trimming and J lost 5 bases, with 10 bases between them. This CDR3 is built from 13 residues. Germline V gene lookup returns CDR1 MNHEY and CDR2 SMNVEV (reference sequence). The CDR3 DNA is TGTGCCAGCAGTTTTAAGGGGGGGGAGACCCAGTACTAC. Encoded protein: CASSFKGGETQYY.

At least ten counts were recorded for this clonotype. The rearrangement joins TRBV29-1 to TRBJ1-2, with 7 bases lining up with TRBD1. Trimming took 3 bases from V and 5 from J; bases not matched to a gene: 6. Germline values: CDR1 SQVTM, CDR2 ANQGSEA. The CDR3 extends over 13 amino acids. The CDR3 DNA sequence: TGCAGCGTTGACCTGACAGGGAAGTATGGCTACACCTTC. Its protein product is CSVDLTGKYGYTF.

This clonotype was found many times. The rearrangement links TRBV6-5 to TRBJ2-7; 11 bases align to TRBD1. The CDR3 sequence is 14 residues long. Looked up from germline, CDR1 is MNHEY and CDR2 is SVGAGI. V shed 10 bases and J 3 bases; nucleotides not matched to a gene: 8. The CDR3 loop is CATKRTGGFYEQYF. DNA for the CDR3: TGTGCCACTAAAAGGACAGGGGGCTTCTACGAGCAGTACTTC.

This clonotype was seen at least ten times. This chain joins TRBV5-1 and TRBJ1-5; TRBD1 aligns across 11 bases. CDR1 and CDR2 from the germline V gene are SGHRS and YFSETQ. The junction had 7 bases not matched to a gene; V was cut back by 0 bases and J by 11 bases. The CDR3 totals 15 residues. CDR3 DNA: TGCGCCAGCAGCTTGGGGGGACAGGGGGGTACGACCCAGCATTTT. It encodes CASSLGGQGGTTQHF.

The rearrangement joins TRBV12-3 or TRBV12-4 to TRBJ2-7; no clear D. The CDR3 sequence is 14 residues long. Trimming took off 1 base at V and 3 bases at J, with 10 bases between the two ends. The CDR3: CASSLVLRGYEQYF. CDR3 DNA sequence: TGTGCCAGCAGTTTAGTTCTCCGCGGCTACGAGCAGTACTTC.

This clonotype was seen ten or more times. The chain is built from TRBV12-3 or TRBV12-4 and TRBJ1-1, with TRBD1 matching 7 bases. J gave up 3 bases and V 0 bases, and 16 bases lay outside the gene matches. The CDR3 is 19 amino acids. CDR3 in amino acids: CASSLATRSRQGMDTEAFF. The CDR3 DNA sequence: TGTGCCAGCAGTTTAGCCACTAGAAGTAGACAGGGTATGGACACTGAAGCTTTCTTT.

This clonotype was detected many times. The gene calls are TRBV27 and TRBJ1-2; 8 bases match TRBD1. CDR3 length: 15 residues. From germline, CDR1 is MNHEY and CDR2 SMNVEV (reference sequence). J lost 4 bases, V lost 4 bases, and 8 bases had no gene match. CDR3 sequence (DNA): TGTGCCAGCAGTTACAAGACAGGGGACGGCTATGGCTACACCTTC. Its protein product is CASSYKTGDGYGYTF.

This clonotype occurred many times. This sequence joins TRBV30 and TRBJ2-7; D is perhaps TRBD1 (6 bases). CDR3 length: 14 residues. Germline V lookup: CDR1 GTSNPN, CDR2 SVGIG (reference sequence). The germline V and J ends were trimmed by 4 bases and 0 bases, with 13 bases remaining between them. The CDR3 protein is CAWNPGDISYEQYF. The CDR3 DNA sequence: TGTGCCTGGAACCCCGGGGACATCTCCTACGAGCAGTACTTC.

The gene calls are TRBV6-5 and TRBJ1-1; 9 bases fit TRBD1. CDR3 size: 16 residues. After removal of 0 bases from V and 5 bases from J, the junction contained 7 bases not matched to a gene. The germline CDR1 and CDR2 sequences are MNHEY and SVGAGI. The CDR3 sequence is CASSYSKGQGGTEAFF. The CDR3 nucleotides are TGTGCCAGCAGTTACTCGAAGGGACAGGGTGGTACTGAAGCTTTCTTT.

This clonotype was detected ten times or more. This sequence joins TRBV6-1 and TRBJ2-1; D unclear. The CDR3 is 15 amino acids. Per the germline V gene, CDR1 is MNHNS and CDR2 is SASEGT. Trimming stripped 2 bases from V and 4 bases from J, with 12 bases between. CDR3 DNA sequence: TGTGCCAGCAGTGAAACCCCTTCAACTTACAATGAGCAGTTCTTC. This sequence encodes CASSETPSTYNEQFF.

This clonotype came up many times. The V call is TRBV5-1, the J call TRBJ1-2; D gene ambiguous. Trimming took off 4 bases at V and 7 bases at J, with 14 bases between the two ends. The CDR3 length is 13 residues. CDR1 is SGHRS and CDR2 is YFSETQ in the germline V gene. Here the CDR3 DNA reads TGCGCCAGCAGCCAACAGTGGGGTTTTGGCTACACCTTC. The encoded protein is CASSQQWGFGYTF.

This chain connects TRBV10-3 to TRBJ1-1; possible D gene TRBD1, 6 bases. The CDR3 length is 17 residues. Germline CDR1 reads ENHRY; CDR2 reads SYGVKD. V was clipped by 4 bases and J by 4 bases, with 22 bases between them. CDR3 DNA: TGTGCCATCAGTGCGGGGTTGGCAGGGGTTGTCGCCACTGAAGCTTTCTTT. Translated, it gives CAISAGLAGVVATEAFF.

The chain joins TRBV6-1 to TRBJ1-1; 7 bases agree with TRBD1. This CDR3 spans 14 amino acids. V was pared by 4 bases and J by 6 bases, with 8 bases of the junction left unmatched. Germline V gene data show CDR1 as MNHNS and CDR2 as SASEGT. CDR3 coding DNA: TGTGCCAGCAGTGTCACAGGGGATTCGGCTGAAGCTTTCTTT. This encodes CASSVTGDSAEAFF.

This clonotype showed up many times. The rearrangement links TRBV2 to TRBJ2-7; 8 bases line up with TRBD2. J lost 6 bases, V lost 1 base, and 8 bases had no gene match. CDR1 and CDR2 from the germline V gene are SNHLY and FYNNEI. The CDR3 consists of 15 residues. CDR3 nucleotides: TGTGCCAGCAGTGAAGAGGGACTAGGGGTATCCGAGCAGTACTTC. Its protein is CASSEEGLGVSEQYF.

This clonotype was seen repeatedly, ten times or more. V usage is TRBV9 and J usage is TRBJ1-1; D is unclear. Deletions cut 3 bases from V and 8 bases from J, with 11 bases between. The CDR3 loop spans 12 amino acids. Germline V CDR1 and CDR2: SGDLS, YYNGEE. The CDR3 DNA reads TGTGCCAGCAGCGCCGGGGAAAGGGAAGCTTTCTTT. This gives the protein CASSAGEREAFF.

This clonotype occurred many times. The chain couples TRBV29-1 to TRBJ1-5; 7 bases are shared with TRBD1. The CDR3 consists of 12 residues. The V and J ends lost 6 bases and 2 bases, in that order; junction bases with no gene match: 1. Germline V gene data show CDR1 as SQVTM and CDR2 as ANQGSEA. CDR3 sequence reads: CSVGTGNQPQHF. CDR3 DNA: TGCAGCGTGGGGACAGGCAATCAGCCCCAGCATTTT.

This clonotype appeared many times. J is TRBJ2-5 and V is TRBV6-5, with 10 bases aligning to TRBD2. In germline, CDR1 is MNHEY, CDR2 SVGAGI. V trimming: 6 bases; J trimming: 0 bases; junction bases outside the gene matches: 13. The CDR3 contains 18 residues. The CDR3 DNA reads TGTGCCAGCAGACCCCTAGCGGGGGACCCCCGGTACCAAGAGACCCAGTACTTC. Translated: CASRPLAGDPRYQETQYF.